These 12 T cell receptor beta chains came from one sample sequenced in a study of cytomegalovirus exposure and HLA in healthy donors. Data came from immunoSEQ multiplex PCR; TCRdb stores just in-frame clones and leaves some out. The sample lists some 170,000 clones; approximately 96% were seen once. Material: PBMCs. The receptors originated from a woman aged 18-29 years in good health and CMV-seronegative.

The V gene is TRBV2, the J gene TRBJ2-7; TRBD1 matches at 7 bases. CDR1 is SNHLY and CDR2 is FYNNEI in the germline V gene. V dropped 6 bases and J dropped 4; count of bases not matched to a gene: 9. The CDR3 runs to 14 residues. The DNA for the CDR3 is TGTGCCAGCAGGGATACAGGGGTTAATTACGAGCAGTACTTC. Protein: CASRDTGVNYEQYF.

This rearrangement joins TRBV2 to TRBJ2-2; perhaps TRBD2 as D (5 bases). Germline CDR1 and CDR2: SNHLY and FYNNEI. V lost 6 bases, J lost 4 bases, and 18 bases lay in between. The CDR3 consists of 16 residues. The CDR3 is CASSNLGLTSTGELFF. For the CDR3, the DNA is TGTGCCAGCAGCAACCTTGGACTGACGAGCACCGGGGAGCTGTTTTTT. The whole variable domain, filled in from reference TRBV2 and TRBJ2-2, reads EPEVTQTPSHQVTQMGQEVILRCVPISNHLYFYWYRQILGQKVEFLVSFYNNEISEKSEIFDDQFSVERPDGSNFTLKIRSTKLEDSAMYFCASSNLGLTSTGELFFGEGSRLTVL.

V gene TRBV2 combines with J gene TRBJ2-2; possibly TRBD1 for D (6 bases). V dropped 6 bases and J dropped 5 bases, with 13 bases sitting between them. Per germline, CDR1 SNHLY and CDR2 FYNNEI. CDR3 length: 14 residues. In DNA form, the CDR3 reads TGTGCCAGCAGCTACATACAGGGTACCGGGGAGCTGTTTTTT. This codes for CASSYIQGTGELFF.

The gene calls are TRBV29-1 and TRBJ2-7; TRBD1 aligns across 11 bases. CDR1 and CDR2 from the germline V gene are SQVTM and ANQGSEA. The CDR3 loop spans 17 amino acids. Trimming took 3 bases from V and 1 from J; bases not matched to a gene: 11. The CDR3 sequence: CSVERTGGGIGSYEQYF. The DNA of the CDR3 is TGCAGCGTTGAGCGGACAGGGGGCGGAATTGGGTCCTACGAGCAGTACTTC.

The chain combines TRBV7-9 with TRBJ1-1, with 7 bases aligning to TRBD1. The CDR3 consists of 13 residues. Per germline, CDR1 SEHNR and CDR2 FQNEAQ (reference sequence). V gave up 10 bases and J gave up 1 base; unmatched junction bases: 6. DNA for the CDR3: TGTGCCACCCGAGGGACAGCGAACACTGAAGCTTTCTTT. Protein product: CATRGTANTEAFF.

The chain is built from TRBV7-9 and TRBJ2-7; D uncertain. This CDR3 has 14 residues. CDR1 and CDR2 from the germline V gene are SEHNR and FQNEAQ (reference sequence). V was shortened by 3 bases and J by 3 bases, with 12 bases between the two germline ends. As DNA, the CDR3 is TGTGCCAGCAGCTTCCCCCCGTATAGCTACGAGCAGTACTTC. Its protein is CASSFPPYSYEQYF.

The rearrangement uses TRBV4-1 and TRBJ2-7; 10 bases map to TRBD2. Germline loops: CDR1 MGHRA, CDR2 YSYEKL. The CDR3 consists of 17 residues. The V gene end was trimmed by 0 bases and the J gene end by 3 bases; junction bases not matched to a gene: 8. The CDR3 DNA follows: TGCGCCAGCAGCCAAGAGGTCACAAGCGGGGGGGTCTACGAGCAGTACTTC. It specifies CASSQEVTSGGVYEQYF.

J is TRBJ2-7 and V is TRBV5-1; 8 nucleotides agree with TRBD1. Looked up from germline, CDR1 is SGHRS and CDR2 is YFSETQ. Trimming took 3 bases from V and 3 from J; bases not matched to a gene: 5. The CDR3 runs 14 residues. The CDR3 is CASSSDRANYEQYF. As DNA, the CDR3 is TGCGCCAGCAGCTCGGACAGGGCAAACTACGAGCAGTACTTC.

This clone has only one observation. Other DNA sequences of this sample code for an identical CDR3. The V call is TRBV7-2, the J call TRBJ1-5; no definite D call. Trimming pared 1 base from V and 0 bases from J, leaving 7 bases between. CDR1 and CDR2 (germline): SGHTA, FQGNSA. The length of the CDR3 is 15 residues. CDR3 sequence (DNA): TGTGCCAGCAGCTTAGGCGGAAATAGCAATCAGCCCCAGCATTTT. The encoded protein is CASSLGGNSNQPQHF.

The count of this clone is one. The chain couples TRBV7-2 to TRBJ1-2, with D perhaps TRBD1 (6 bases). V lost 3 bases and J lost 2, with 10 bases in between. Germline values: CDR1 SGHTA, CDR2 FQGNSA. CDR3 length: 14 residues. The CDR3 reads CASSFDRTNYGYTF. For the CDR3, the DNA is TGTGCCAGCAGCTTTGACAGGACCAACTATGGCTACACCTTC.

The chain has TRBV29-1 and TRBJ2-3, with 14 bases identical to TRBD2. The length of the CDR3 is 15 residues. Germline V gives CDR1 SQVTM, CDR2 ANQGSEA. The CDR3 loop reads CSWTSGGTVTDTQYF. DNA of the CDR3: TGCAGTTGGACTAGCGGGGGGACCGTTACAGATACGCAGTATTTT.

This rearrangement joins TRBV5-4 to TRBJ2-1; TRBD1 agrees at 8 bases. With V trimmed by 7 bases and J by 7 bases, 16 bases remained unmatched. Germline V gene data show CDR1 as SGHNT and CDR2 as YYREEE (reference sequence). This CDR3 region has 16 residues. CDR3 in amino acids: CASGSPRQGLLNEQFF. As DNA, the CDR3 is TGTGCCAGCGGATCCCCCCGACAGGGGTTATTAAATGAGCAGTTCTTC.